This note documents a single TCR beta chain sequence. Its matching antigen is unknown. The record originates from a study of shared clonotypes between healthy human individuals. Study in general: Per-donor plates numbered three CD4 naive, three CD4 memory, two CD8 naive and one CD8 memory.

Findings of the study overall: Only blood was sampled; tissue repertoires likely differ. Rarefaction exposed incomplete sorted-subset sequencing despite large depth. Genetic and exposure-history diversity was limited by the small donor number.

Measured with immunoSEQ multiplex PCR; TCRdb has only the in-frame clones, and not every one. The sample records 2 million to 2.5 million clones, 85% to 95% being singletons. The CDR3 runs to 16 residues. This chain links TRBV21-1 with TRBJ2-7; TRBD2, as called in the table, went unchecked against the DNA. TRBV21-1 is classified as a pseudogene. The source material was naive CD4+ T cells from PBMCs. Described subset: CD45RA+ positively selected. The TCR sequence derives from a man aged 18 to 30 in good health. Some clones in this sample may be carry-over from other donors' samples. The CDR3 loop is CASSKGGSGGTYEQYF. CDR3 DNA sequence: TGTGCCAGCAGCAAAGGGGGTAGCGGGGGAACCTACGAGCAGTACTTC.